This T cell receptor beta chain was identified in a study of CD8 T cells in Susac syndrome. Germline V CDR1 and CDR2: SGHTA, FQGTGA. The CDR3 runs to 12 residues. Trimming pared 4 bases from V and 11 bases from J, leaving 14 bases between. Controls were age- and sex-matched healthy donors. Negative isolation yielded the CD8+ and CD4+ T cells, while FACS enriched the TEMRA cells. Reverse transcription used about 0.45 to 1 ug RNA and random hexamers. The amplification used immunoSEQ multiplex PCR on TCR beta CDR3; it spanned 54 Vbeta and 13 Jbeta. TCRdb reanalysed the immunoSEQ multiplex PCR reads using MiXCR and keeps one entry per CDR3 protein. In the table there are approximately 150,000 distinct CDR3 sequences, 85% to 95% of which are singletons.

This sequence originates from a human donor in good health. Material for sequencing was CD4+ T cells from PBMCs. The chain combines TRBV7-3 with TRBJ1-1; D not certain. This chain's CDR3 is CASSSGTGKAFF. The CDR3 coding sequence is TGTGCCAGCAGCTCCGGAACGGGCAAGGCTTTCTTT.